The 21 T cell receptor beta chains listed next were all sequenced from one sample in a study of tissue T cells after allogeneic stem cell transplantation. Sequencing was performed with immunoSEQ multiplex PCR; in TCRdb, only in-frame clones are kept and a portion is missing. The repertoire consists of about 42,000 clones, with more than 90% occurring once and the leading ten covering about 3.8%. The sequences come from blood, collected before transplantation. Receptors originate from a woman between 40 and 69 years old who later had graft-versus-host disease after an allogeneic stem cell transplant.

CDR3 in DNA: TGTGCCAGCAGCTTAGGTTTTGGCCAGGGGAACTCCTACGAGCAGTACTTC. This translates into CASSLGFGQGNSYEQYF. The chain employs TRBV7-2 and TRBJ2-7; possibly TRBD1 for D (6 bases). The ends were cut back, 1 base at V and 0 bases at J, with 16 bases in the middle. Germline lookup yields CDR1 SGHTA and CDR2 FQGNSA. The CDR3 covers 17 residues.

The chain couples TRBV12-3 or TRBV12-4 to TRBJ1-6; the D is unclear. CDR3 size: 12 residues. Trimming cost V 2 bases and J 10 bases, with 6 bases left between them. The CDR3 sequence: CASSLRLSPLHF. The CDR3, as DNA: TGTGCCAGCAGTTTAAGGTTGTCACCCCTCCACTTT.

The gene calls are TRBV2 and TRBJ2-3, with 7 positions matching TRBD1. Germline CDR1 SNHLY, CDR2 FYNNEI. J was trimmed by 0 bases and V by 5 bases; bases with no gene match: 5. The CDR3 has 15 residues. CDR3 protein: CASSRDRPSTDTQYF. CDR3 in DNA: TGTGCCAGCAGTCGGGACAGACCTAGCACAGATACGCAGTATTTT. Based on the CDR3 plus reference TRBV2 and TRBJ2-3, the full variable domain is EPEVTQTPSHQVTQMGQEVILRCVPISNHLYFYWYRQILGQKVEFLVSFYNNEISEKSEIFDDQFSVERPDGSNFTLKIRSTKLEDSAMYFCASSRDRPSTDTQYFGPGTRLTVL.

The genes are TRBV4-1 and TRBJ2-3, with no clear D. The germline V gene encodes CDR1 MGHRA and CDR2 YSYEKL. The CDR3 consists of 16 residues. V lost 4 bases to trimming and J lost 1 base, with 15 bases between them. CDR3 in amino acids: CASSPHATDGTDTQYF. CDR3 coding DNA: TGCGCCAGCAGCCCCCACGCTACAGATGGCACAGATACGCAGTATTTT.

This clone came up a few times. The V call is TRBV6-1, the J call TRBJ1-1; D remains ambiguous. Trimming took 6 bases from V and 2 from J, leaving 7 bases between them. Germline CDR1 MNHNS, CDR2 SASEGT. CDR3 length equals 12 residues. CDR3 DNA sequence: TGTGCCAGCAGAAAACAAAACACTGAAGCTTTCTTT. Encoded protein: CASRKQNTEAFF.

The chain carries TRBV4-3 and TRBJ2-2, with 8 bases that match TRBD2. Germline CDR1 and CDR2: LGHNA and YSLEER. The trim removed 0 bases at V and 0 bases at J, leaving 6 bases unmatched. This CDR3 spans 18 amino acids. The CDR3 nucleotides are TGCGCCAGCAGCCAAGATAGACCAGCGGGAGCGAACACCGGGGAGCTGTTTTTT. This codes for CASSQDRPAGANTGELFF.

The J gene is TRBJ2-1, the V gene TRBV7-9; D may be TRBD1 (6 bases). The CDR3 sequence is 17 residues long. Germline CDR1 reads SEHNR; CDR2 reads FQNEAQ (reference sequence). Trimming pared 1 base from V and 3 bases from J, leaving 16 bases between. CDR3 in DNA: TGTGCCAGCAGCTTAGGGGGGCAGGAAATATACTACAATGAGCAGTTCTTC. Its translation is CASSLGGQEIYYNEQFF.

As DNA, the CDR3 is TGTGCCAGCAGCCAAGATCGAACAGGGACCTACGAGCAGTACTTC. The encoded protein is CASSQDRTGTYEQYF. The V call is TRBV14, the J call TRBJ2-7, with TRBD1 as a possible D gene (6 bases). CDR1 and CDR2 from the germline V gene are SGHDN and FVKESK. Trimming removed 0 bases from V and 2 bases from J, with 11 bases in between. CDR3 size: 15 residues. The variable domain in full, completed from reference TRBV14 and TRBJ2-7, reads EAGVTQFPSHSVIEKGQTVTLRCDPISGHDNLYWYRRVMGKEIKFLLHFVKESKQDESGMPNNRFLAERTGGTYSTLKVQPAELEDSGVYFCASSQDRTGTYEQYFGPGTRLTVT.

The chain is built from TRBV20-1 and TRBJ2-1; D gene unclear. CDR3 length equals 10 residues. Between the trimmed V and J ends, which lost 2 bases and 8 bases, there was a span of 4 bases. CDR1 and CDR2 from the germline V gene are DFQATT and SNEGSKA (reference sequence). CDR3 amino acids: CSARRDEQFF. CDR3 nucleotide sequence: TGCAGTGCTAGACGTGATGAGCAGTTCTTC.

This sequence joins TRBV6-4 and TRBJ1-1, with TRBD1 as a possible D gene (6 bases). V was cut by 2 bases and J by 0 bases, with 10 bases left in between. Germline loops: CDR1 MRHNA, CDR2 SNTAGT. CDR3 length equals 15 residues. The CDR3 is CASSDPGQMNTEAFF. CDR3 nucleotides: TGTGCCAGCAGTGACCCCGGACAGATGAACACTGAAGCTTTCTTT.

CDR3 sequence (DNA): TGTGCCAGCAGTTTATCAGTGAACACTGAAGCTTTCTTT. Translated, it gives CASSLSVNTEAFF. This chain links TRBV28 with TRBJ1-1, with unresolved D. The CDR3 runs 13 residues. The V end lost 1 base, the J end lost 0 bases, and 3 bases lay between the germline ends. Germline V CDR1 and CDR2: MDHEN, SYDVKM.

The chain employs TRBV5-6 and TRBJ2-7; 8 bases fit TRBD2. The CDR3 is made up of 16 amino acids. Germline V gene data show CDR1 as SGHDT and CDR2 as YYEEEE. J gave up 3 bases and V 3 bases, and 11 bases lay outside the gene matches. The CDR3: CASSWPAGVESYEQYF. The CDR3, as DNA: TGTGCCAGCAGCTGGCCAGCGGGAGTAGAGAGCTACGAGCAGTACTTC.

The V gene is TRBV6-5, the J gene TRBJ2-7, with D perhaps TRBD2 (5 bases). Germline CDR1 MNHEY, CDR2 SVGAGI. Trimming shortened V by 2 bases and J by 5 bases, and 10 bases separated the two germline ends. CDR3 length: 13 amino acids. The CDR3 loop reads CASSYDVGNEQYF. CDR3 nucleotides: TGTGCCAGCAGTTACGACGTCGGGAACGAGCAGTACTTC.

V gene TRBV5-6 combines with J gene TRBJ2-7; no definite D call. The germline V gene has CDR1 SGHDT and CDR2 YYEEEE. The CDR3 covers 13 residues. V was trimmed by 1 base and J by 1 base, leaving 6 bases between them. The CDR3 sequence is CASSLLRSYEQYF. The CDR3 region has the DNA TGTGCCAGCAGCTTGTTGCGGTCCTACGAGCAGTACTTC.

This rearrangement joins TRBV28 to TRBJ1-2; D not resolved. The CDR3 extends over 13 amino acids. The V end lost 7 bases, the J end lost 8 bases, and 17 bases lay between the germline ends. CDR1 and CDR2 (germline): MDHEN, SYDVKM. The CDR3 DNA sequence: TGTGCCAGCACCACCGGCGGGGTCGGCGGCTACACCTTC. Translation: CASTTGGVGGYTF.

The chain couples TRBV30 to TRBJ1-6; 7 positions agree with TRBD1. From germline, CDR1 is GTSNPN and CDR2 SVGIG (reference sequence). V dropped 0 bases and J dropped 7; count of bases not matched to a gene: 6. The CDR3 contains 15 residues. DNA of the CDR3: TGTGCCTGGAGTGTGGGAGACAGGGTCAATTCACCCCTCCACTTT. Its protein is CAWSVGDRVNSPLHF.

This clone showed up just once. V gene TRBV5-1 combines with J gene TRBJ2-6, with D perhaps given as TRBD1 or TRBD2 (5 bases each). This CDR3 spans 16 amino acids. Trimming left V 0 bases short and J 0 bases short, with 7 bases between. Germline values: CDR1 SGHRS, CDR2 YFSETQ. The CDR3 DNA reads as TGCGCCAGCAGCTTGGATGGGGGCTCTGGGGCCAACGTCCTGACTTTC. Translated: CASSLDGGSGANVLTF.

V is TRBV7-9 and J is TRBJ1-4, with D uncertain. Per the germline V gene, CDR1 is SEHNR and CDR2 is FQNEAQ (reference sequence). The V end lost 4 bases, the J end lost 5 bases, and 11 bases lay between the germline ends. The CDR3 is made up of 14 amino acids. The CDR3 DNA is TGTGCCAGCAGCTCCTACGCAGAGAATGAAAAACTGTTTTTT. It is translated as CASSSYAENEKLFF.

This clone was observed once. V and J are TRBV7-9 and TRBJ2-3; 12 positions agree with TRBD2. Trimming removed 3 bases from V and 0 bases from J; junction bases left unmatched: 7. The CDR3 runs to 18 residues. The germline gives CDR1 SEHNR, CDR2 FQNEAQ (reference sequence). CDR3 in DNA: TGTGCCAGCAGCTTGCCGGGACTAGCGGGTCCCAGCACAGATACGCAGTATTTT. Amino acids: CASSLPGLAGPSTDTQYF.

V is TRBV9 and J is TRBJ2-7, with 9 nucleotides matching TRBD2. With V trimmed by 7 bases and J by 4 bases, 12 bases remained unmatched. The germline V gene has CDR1 SGDLS and CDR2 YYNGEE. CDR3 length equals 15 residues. The CDR3 sequence: CASGTESGGTYEQYF. The CDR3 DNA sequence: TGTGCCAGCGGGACCGAGAGCGGGGGGACGTACGAGCAGTACTTC.

The chain recombines TRBV29-1 with TRBJ2-5, with 7 nucleotides matching TRBD1. CDR1 is SQVTM, CDR2 ANQGSEA, per germline. This CDR3 comprises 17 residues. V dropped 7 bases and J dropped 0; count of bases not matched to a gene: 17. CDR3 region: CSALSGGQGLYQETQYF. The CDR3 DNA is TGCAGCGCACTCTCAGGGGGTCAGGGGTTGTACCAAGAGACCCAGTACTTC. The variable domain in full, completed from reference TRBV29-1 and TRBJ2-5, reads SAVISQKPSRDICQRGTSLTIQCQVDSQVTMMFWYRQQPGQSLTLIATANQGSEATYESGFVIDKFPISRPNLTFSTLTVSNMSPEDSSIYLCSALSGGQGLYQETQYFGPGTRLLVL.